One TCR beta chain is described in this entry. The data are from a study of OX40 agonist ivuxolimab in advanced cancers. This table comes from immunoSEQ multiplex PCR, and its TCRdb copy is limited to in-frame clones, with some not included. The sample has around 98,000 clones; 87% are singletons. The germline gives CDR1 SQVTM, CDR2 ANQGSEA. V lost 6 bases to trimming and J lost 2 bases, with 8 bases between them. The CDR3 is 12 residues long. Sequencing used CD4+ or CD8+ T cells sorted from blood, obtained in a trial of the OX40 agonist ivuxolimab. The sequence was collected from an adult with an advanced solid tumor such as melanoma, head and neck, liver or kidney cancer. The gene calls are TRBV29-1 and TRBJ1-3, with D hard to call. CDR3 bases: TGCAGCGTGGGAAAACCTGGAAACACCATATATTTT. Its protein product is CSVGKPGNTIYF.